The next 10 T cell receptor beta chains were all read from a single sample in a study of tumor and adjacent non-tumor tissue in lung cancer. This sample's RNA came from whole unsorted tissue. A modified ARM-PCR protocol with three rounds of nested PCR amplified TCRbeta. TCRdb re-called the multiplex PCR reads with MiXCR, one entry per CDR3 protein. The table has around 70,000 distinct CDR3 sequences, just under 60% seen once. Material: lung tumor tissue. These receptor sequences come from a middle-aged man with non-small cell lung cancer.

Details on this clonotype: Its ends do not fully match the called genes, so a read error is possible. The V and J genes are TRBV20-1 and TRBJ2-1; either TRBD1 or TRBD2 may fit D (5 bases each). Germline V CDR1 and CDR2: DFQATT, SNEGSKA (reference sequence). CDR3 length: 20 residues. The CDR3 DNA reads as TGCACTGCTAGAGCATACCCATCGACTTTTTGTCTGGGGGAGTACAATGAGCAGATCTTC. Translation: CTARAYPSTFCLGEYNEQIF.

In regard to this clonotype: As the CDR3 is not closed by the conserved phenylalanine or tryptophan, this likely results from a read error. V is TRBV29-1 and J is TRBJ2-3; D ambiguous. Germline assignment: CDR1 SQVTM and CDR2 ANQGSEA. The CDR3 covers 11 residues. The CDR3 region is CCVAPPDTQYL. The DNA of the CDR3 is TGCTGCGTTGCTCCCCCAGATACGCAGTATCTT.

A note on this clonotype: Germline is not matched at one junction end, which may reflect a read error. The V and J genes are TRBV30 and TRBJ2-3, with 9 bases matching TRBD2. The CDR3 contains 15 residues. Germline lookup yields CDR1 GTSNPN and CDR2 SVGIG (reference sequence). This chain's CDR3 is CDLALAGRGTDTQYF. For the CDR3, the DNA is TGTGACTTAGCCCTAGCGGGAAGGGGCACAGATACTCAGTATTTT.

This clonotype has a count of ten or more. The chain couples TRBV7-9 to TRBJ2-2; 9 nucleotides align to TRBD2. Per the germline V gene, CDR1 is SEHNR and CDR2 is FQNEAQ (reference sequence). V shed 4 bases, J shed 2 bases, and the junction held 5 bases outside the gene matches. This CDR3 is built from 16 residues. The CDR3 region is CASSYSGGYNTGELFF. The CDR3 DNA reads TGTGCCAGCAGCTATAGCGGGGGTTATAACACCGGGGAGCTGTTTTTT. Supplemented by reference TRBV7-9 and TRBJ2-2, the full variable domain reads DTGVSQNPRHKITKRGQNVTFRCDPISEHNRLYWYRQTLGQGPEFLTYFQNEAQLEKSRLLSDRFSAERPKGSFSTLEIQRTEQGDSAMYLCASSYSGGYNTGELFFGEGSRLTVL.

Concerning this clonotype: This CDR3 fails to terminate in the conserved phenylalanine or tryptophan, so it likely reflects a read error. V is TRBV29-1 and J is TRBJ2-3; D uncertain. Germline CDR1 reads SQVTM; CDR2 reads ANQGSEA. CDR3 length equals 10 residues. In DNA, the CDR3 is TGCAGTGTTGTCCAACATACGCAGTATTAT. Its translation is CSVVQHTQYY.

In the case of this clonotype: As the CDR3 is not closed by the conserved phenylalanine or tryptophan, this likely results from a read error. This rearrangement joins TRBV7-8 to TRBJ2-2; a possible D gene is TRBD2 (7 bases). Germline V gives CDR1 SGHVS, CDR2 FQNEAQ. The CDR3 is 15 residues long. The CDR3 DNA sequence: TGTGCCAGCAGCTTCCCAGGGGAGGGCACCGGGAAGCTGTTTCTT. It specifies CASSFPGEGTGKLFL.

Points on this clonotype: The missing conserved phenylalanine or tryptophan at the end of this CDR3 makes a read error likely. The chain combines TRBV28 with TRBJ2-5, with D tentatively TRBD1 (6 bases). Germline values: CDR1 MDHEN, CDR2 SYDVKM. This CDR3 has 11 residues. CDR3 sequence (DNA): TGCGCCAGCAACAGGGCCGAGACCCAGTACCTC. This translates into CASNRAETQYL.

The V gene is TRBV20-1, the J gene TRBJ1-5; 9 bases are a match to TRBD1. Germline V lookup: CDR1 DFQATT, CDR2 SNEGSKA (reference sequence). V lost 3 bases to trimming and J lost 7 bases; unmatched junction nucleotides: 10. This CDR3 region has 15 residues. CDR3 DNA: TGCAGTGCTAGGATTCGGGGGACAGGGAGACAGCCCCAGCATTTT. Translation gives CSARIRGTGRQPQHF.

This clonotype has more than one count but fewer than ten. The rearrangement links TRBV24-1 to TRBJ2-6; a weak D match, TRBD1 (6 bases). This CDR3 is 16 amino acids long. The germline CDR1 and CDR2 sequences are KGHDR and SFDVKD. Trimming removed 10 bases at V and 0 bases at J, with 15 bases between. Here the CDR3 reads CATGTKANSGANVLTF. CDR3 coding DNA: TGTGCCACAGGGACAAAGGCAAACTCTGGGGCCAACGTCCTGACTTTC.

Ten or more counts support this clonotype. The gene calls are TRBV5-1 and TRBJ1-5, with D possibly TRBD1 on 5 matching bases. CDR1 SGHRS and CDR2 YFSETQ come from the germline V gene. The CDR3 consists of 14 residues. Trimming took off 0 bases at V and 3 bases at J, with 7 bases between the two ends. CDR3 residues: CASSLAGPNQPQHF. In nucleotides, the CDR3 is TGCGCCAGCAGCTTGGCAGGGCCCAATCAGCCCCAGCATTTT.